What follows are 15 T cell receptor beta chains derived from one specimen sequenced in a study of blood T cell repertoires in COVID-19. TCRdb keeps only in-frame clones here, not all; method: immunoSEQ multiplex PCR. The sample has 120,000 to 150,000 clones, 81% seen once. Sequenced: peripheral blood. The source of these receptors is a human donor with acute or convalescent COVID-19. The donor label of this sample is uncertain.

V gene TRBV2 combines with J gene TRBJ1-5, with 9 bases aligning to TRBD1. The CDR3 totals 17 residues. Germline CDR1 is SNHLY and CDR2 is FYNNEI. With 1 base clipped from V and 7 bases from J, the junction kept 11 bases outside the gene matches. DNA of the CDR3: TGTGCCAGCAGTGAAGTTCTTGACAGGGGGGCACAACAGCCCCAGCATTTT. It specifies CASSEVLDRGAQQPQHF.

This clone was recorded only once. V is TRBV19 and J is TRBJ1-1; D is perhaps TRBD1 (5 bases). The CDR3 totals 14 residues. The V end was cut by 7 bases, the J end by 0 bases, with 12 bases between. CDR1 and CDR2 from the germline V gene are LNHDA and SQIVND (reference sequence). The CDR3 nucleotides are TGTGCCAGTACCTCCGACAGATTGAACACTGAAGCTTTCTTT. Translating it yields CASTSDRLNTEAFF.

V gene TRBV30 combines with J gene TRBJ2-1; a weak D match, TRBD1 (5 bases). From germline, CDR1 is GTSNPN and CDR2 SVGIG (reference sequence). There are 15 residues in the CDR3. The ends were cut back, 4 bases at V and 6 bases at J, with 19 bases in the middle. The CDR3 protein is CAWTSNRKGPNEQFF. For the CDR3, the DNA is TGTGCCTGGACCTCTAACAGGAAGGGTCCCAATGAGCAGTTCTTC.

V is TRBV19 and J is TRBJ1-1; 9 bases map to TRBD1. This CDR3 is built from 14 residues. CDR1 is LNHDA and CDR2 is SQIVND in the germline V gene (reference sequence). The junction had 6 bases not matched to a gene; V was cut back by 4 bases and J by 6 bases. The CDR3 DNA sequence: TGTGCCAGTAGTAGGGGACAGGGACCCTCTGAAGCTTTCTTT. Residues: CASSRGQGPSEAFF.

The chain links TRBV4-1 to TRBJ2-3; D is perhaps TRBD1 (6 bases). There are 16 residues in the CDR3. Trimming removed 8 bases from V and 1 base from J, with 19 bases in between. Germline V gene sequence: CDR1 MGHRA, CDR2 YSYEKL. The CDR3 is CASSVTRGTGTDTQYF. In DNA, the CDR3 is TGCGCCAGCTCCGTGACCAGGGGAACCGGCACAGATACGCAGTATTTT.

The CDR3 DNA follows: TGTGCCAGCAGGGGGCTACGGAACTATGGCTACACCTTC. Translating gives CASRGLRNYGYTF. This rearrangement joins TRBV12-3 or TRBV12-4 to TRBJ1-2; possible D gene TRBD1, 5 bases. The CDR3 is 13 amino acids. V was cut by 6 bases and J by 2 bases, with 10 bases left in between.

On this clone: The sample has other DNA sequences that encode this CDR3 too. The J gene is TRBJ1-3, the V gene TRBV12-3 or TRBV12-4, with D unclear. The CDR3 is made up of 12 amino acids. Between the trimmed V and J ends, which lost 3 bases and 4 bases, there was a span of 4 bases. Written as DNA, the CDR3 is TGTGCCAGCAGTTTCGGGGGAAACACCATATATTTT. Translation gives CASSFGGNTIYF.

This chain uses TRBV7-9 with TRBJ1-1; D might be TRBD1 (6 bases). V was trimmed by 1 base and J by 4 bases, leaving 16 bases between them. This CDR3 comprises 16 residues. Germline lookup yields CDR1 SEHNR and CDR2 FQNEAQ (reference sequence). CDR3 protein: CASSLVAPGAGTEAFF. CDR3 DNA sequence: TGTGCCAGCAGCTTAGTCGCCCCAGGGGCGGGCACTGAAGCTTTCTTT.

V usage is TRBV30 and J usage is TRBJ2-5, with D hard to call. The CDR3 is 12 amino acids. Germline V gene data show CDR1 as GTSNPN and CDR2 as SVGIG (reference sequence). V lost 5 bases to trimming and J lost 4 bases, with 11 bases between them. The CDR3 loop is CAWSYSPETQYF. The CDR3 nucleotides read TGTGCCTGGTCCTATTCCCCAGAGACCCAGTACTTC.

The genes are TRBV10-2 and TRBJ1-2; the D gene is possibly TRBD1 (6 bases). V lost 6 bases to trimming and J lost 0 bases, with 14 bases between them. This CDR3 is 15 amino acids long. Germline CDR1 and CDR2: WSHSY and SAAADI. The CDR3 DNA is TGCGCCAGCAGGGGCGGGGGCGAAACTAACTATGGCTACACCTTC. It is translated as CASRGGGETNYGYTF.

This clone was seen once. This CDR3 is also generated by other DNA sequences in the sample. The V call is TRBV19, the J call TRBJ1-5; 8 nucleotides line up with TRBD1. The CDR3 contains 14 residues. Trimming took 5 bases from V and 2 from J; bases not matched to a gene: 2. Germline V CDR1 and CDR2: LNHDA, SQIVND (reference sequence). The CDR3 reads CASSPDRGNQPQHF. CDR3 coding DNA: TGTGCCAGTAGTCCGGACAGGGGCAATCAGCCCCAGCATTTT.

The gene calls are TRBV11-2 and TRBJ1-6; D is ambiguous. Deletions cut 4 bases from V and 6 bases from J, with 10 bases between. This CDR3 comprises 14 residues. CDR1 and CDR2 from the germline V gene are SGHAT and FQNNGV. Here the CDR3 reads CASSYQRSNSPLHF. The CDR3, as DNA: TGTGCCAGCAGCTACCAGAGGTCTAATTCACCCCTCCACTTT.

This sequence joins TRBV5-1 and TRBJ1-1, with unresolved D. CDR1 and CDR2 from the germline V gene are SGHRS and YFSETQ. The ends were cut back, 2 bases at V and 2 bases at J, with 7 bases in the middle. CDR3 length equals 13 residues. CDR3 DNA sequence: TGCGCCAGCAGCTTCCGGTCCAACACTGAAGCTTTCTTT. It codes for CASSFRSNTEAFF. Looking up the rest from reference TRBV5-1 and TRBJ1-1 gives the full variable domain: KAGVTQTPRYLIKTRGQQVTLSCSPISGHRSVSWYQQTPGQGLQFLFEYFSETQRNKGNFPGRFSGRQFSNSRSEMNVSTLELGDSALYLCASSFRSNTEAFFGQGTRLTVV.

This clone was found once. The chain couples TRBV5-1 to TRBJ1-6; possible D gene TRBD1, 6 bases. This CDR3 region has 12 residues. Germline-derived CDR1 and CDR2 are SGHRS and YFSETQ. V lost 2 bases and J lost 13, with 10 bases in between. CDR3 sequence (DNA): TGCGCCAGCAGCTTAGGGGGGGCGCCCCTCCACTTT. Its protein is CASSLGGAPLHF.

This chain joins TRBV5-1 and TRBJ1-2; unclear D gene. CDR3 length: 15 residues. V gave up 0 bases and J gave up 0 bases, with 9 bases separating them. Germline values: CDR1 SGHRS, CDR2 YFSETQ. The CDR3, as DNA: TGCGCCAGCAGCTTGGCCGAGTCTCCTAACTATGGCTACACCTTC. Encoded protein: CASSLAESPNYGYTF.